Listed here are 7 T cell receptor beta chains from one sample, sequenced in a study of control samples from healthy donors and cancer patients. The assay was immunoSEQ multiplex PCR, and TCRdb's table has in-frame clones only and misses some. This repertoire includes approximately 190,000 clones. The sequencing sample was made of blood. The receptors shown here come from a woman aged 30 to 39 in good health.

The DNA of the CDR3 is TGTGCCAGCAGTCCTACAGGGGTGGGCACTGAAGCTTTCTTT. Its translation: CASSPTGVGTEAFF. The chain joins TRBV6-5 to TRBJ1-1; 7 bases are shared with TRBD1. V lost 5 bases, J lost 4 bases, and 7 bases stayed unmatched. The CDR3 length is 14 residues. The germline CDR1 and CDR2 sequences are MNHEY and SVGAGI.

This chain links TRBV2 with TRBJ1-5, with 8 bases matching TRBD1. The germline gives CDR1 SNHLY, CDR2 FYNNEI. The CDR3 has 14 amino acids. V dropped 6 bases and J dropped 6; count of bases not matched to a gene: 7. The CDR3 nucleotides read TGTGCCAGCAGATACAGGGGGGAGGGTCAGCCCCAGCATTTT. This encodes CASRYRGEGQPQHF.

The V gene is TRBV6-5, the J gene TRBJ1-5; D not certain. This CDR3 comprises 14 residues. The V and J ends lost 4 bases and 0 bases respectively, with 7 bases between them. Germline V gene data show CDR1 as MNHEY and CDR2 as SVGAGI. The CDR3 sequence: CASSSTLSNQPQHF. The CDR3 bases are TGTGCCAGCAGTTCGACCCTTAGCAATCAGCCCCAGCATTTT.

The chain carries TRBV28 and TRBJ1-5; perhaps TRBD1 as D (6 bases). CDR3 length equals 16 residues. The germline gives CDR1 MDHEN, CDR2 SYDVKM. The V gene lost 4 bases and the J gene lost 4 bases, with 17 bases spanning the gap. This chain's CDR3 is CASSYLTGAGNQPQHF. The CDR3, as DNA: TGTGCCAGCAGTTACCTGACGGGGGCTGGTAATCAGCCCCAGCATTTT.

DNA for the CDR3: TGCGCCAGCAGCTTGAACAGAAGGAATGAAAAACTGTTTTTT. Protein product: CASSLNRRNEKLFF. V usage is TRBV5-1 and J usage is TRBJ1-4; D unresolved. Trimming took 1 base from V and 5 from J, leaving 9 bases between them. The CDR3 sequence is 14 residues long. Germline values: CDR1 SGHRS, CDR2 YFSETQ.

The chain combines TRBV5-1 with TRBJ1-1; D gene uncertain. Germline CDR1 reads SGHRS; CDR2 reads YFSETQ. V was clipped by 1 base and J by 0 bases, with 4 bases between them. The CDR3 length is 13 residues. The CDR3 bases are TGCGCCAGCAGCTTGAGGGTGAACACTGAAGCTTTCTTT. Translation gives CASSLRVNTEAFF.

This CDR3 is CASSLGLLNEQFF. CDR3 coding DNA: TGTGCCAGCAGTCTGGGACTACTCAATGAGCAGTTCTTC. The chain combines TRBV12-3 or TRBV12-4 with TRBJ2-1; 7 nucleotides line up with TRBD2. The V gene end was trimmed by 5 bases and the J gene end by 6 bases; junction bases not matched to a gene: 4. The CDR3 sequence is 13 residues long.